This record covers a single T cell receptor (beta chain). This clonotype has a handful of counts. Which antigen it targets is not known. No much larger clone is present one base from it, and per-base qualities are unavailable. There are 13 amino acids in the CDR3, from cysteine to phenylalanine inclusive. The only DNA kept is the CDR3, 39 bases in frame from the first base. V was cut back by 7 bases and J by 0 bases, leaving a gap of 12 bases between them. According to the germline V gene, CDR1 reads SQVTM and CDR2 reads ANQGSEA. The data were taken from a study of CD8 T cells in Susac syndrome (dated by TCRdb to between 2019 and 2020). Background for the entire study: Of the Susac syndrome patients who were sequenced, 5 or 6 had clinically active disease and fewer than ten were in clinical remission. At blood withdrawal, Susac syndrome patients were either therapy-naive, taking corticosteroids (in some cases with IVIg as well), or taking IVIg alone. The study used repertoire sequencing to test whether antigen drove CD8+ T cell activation and differentiation in Susac syndrome. The paper as a whole reports these results and caveats: The CD4+ T cell repertoire of patients with Susac syndrome showed no detectable clonal expansion. The number of individuals in the TCR sequencing and HLA analysis was recognized as being relatively small.

Peripheral blood CD8+ and CD4+ T cells from healthy donors, Susac syndrome patients and multiple sclerosis patients were profiled using high-throughput TCR beta sequencing. Susac syndrome patients met recently defined diagnostic criteria for definite or probable disease. CD8+ TEMRA cells were enriched by FACS, while bulk CD8+ and CD4+ T cells were purified by magnetic negative isolation. Blood was drawn into EDTA tubes, processed within 24 hours, and PBMCs were isolated by density gradient centrifugation. PBMCs intended for TCR sequencing were frozen in liquid nitrogen and were later thawed in a 37 degrees C water bath. Purity of sorted or isolated CD4+, CD8+ and CD8+ TEMRA cells was at least 90%. RNA was extracted with the RNeasy kit and about 0.45 to 1 ug was reverse transcribed using random hexamers. The immunoSEQ multiplex PCR assay, covering 54 Vbeta and 13 Jbeta segments, was used to amplify TCR beta CDR3 regions. PCR amplification bias was corrected by using a synthetic template baseline for primer optimization and computational correction. From the authors' description of their analysis: Reads were annotated to V, D and J genes according to IMGT and were analyzed with immunoSEQ Analyzer, with only productive sequences retained. To calculate clonality, Shannon entropy was normalized by log2 of the number of productive unique sequences and then subtracted from one. For each patient and control, public and private clones were evaluated within the 100 most prevalent clones. Clones were defined as Susac-specific if absent from the healthy and MS cohorts, from roughly 1,100 published viral clones and from other ImmuneACCESS disease sequences. Clones were called with MiXCR by TCRdb after fastp trimmed the public reads at Q25, and only in-frame beta chains were retained. Identical CDR3 proteins give one entry, which carries the most common genes and DNA. TCRdb's processing, not the authors', yielded these V and J calls. Present in this sample are roughly 180,000 distinct CDR3 sequences, roughly 94% of which were seen just once. The ten largest account for 0.085% to 0.1% of the sample.

This clonotype was sampled from a human donor with Susac syndrome. The rearranged chain carries TRBV29-1 and TRBJ1-1, with TRBD1 as a weak D call on 5 bases. Sequenced sample: CD4+ T cells from PBMCs. CDR3 region: CSGTGPMNTEAFF. The DNA reads as follows: TGCAGCGGTACAGGTCCCATGAACACTGAAGCTTTCTTT.